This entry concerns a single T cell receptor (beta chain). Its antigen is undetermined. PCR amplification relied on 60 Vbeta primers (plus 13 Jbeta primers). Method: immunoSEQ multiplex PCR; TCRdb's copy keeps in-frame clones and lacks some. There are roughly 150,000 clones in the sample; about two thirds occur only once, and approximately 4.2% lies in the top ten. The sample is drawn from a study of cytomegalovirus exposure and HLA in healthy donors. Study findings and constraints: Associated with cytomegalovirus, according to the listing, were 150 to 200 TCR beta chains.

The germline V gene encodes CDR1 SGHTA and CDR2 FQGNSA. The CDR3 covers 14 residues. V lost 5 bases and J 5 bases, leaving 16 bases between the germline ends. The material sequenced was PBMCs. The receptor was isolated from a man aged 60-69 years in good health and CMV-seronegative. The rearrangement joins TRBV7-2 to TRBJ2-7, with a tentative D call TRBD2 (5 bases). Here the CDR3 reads CASSPLRRGDEQYF. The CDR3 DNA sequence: TGTGCCAGCAGCCCTCTTAGACGGGGAGACGAGCAGTACTTC.